This is a list of T cell receptor beta chains from one sample in a study of shared clonotypes between healthy human individuals. The protocol was immunoSEQ multiplex PCR, while the TCRdb copy is restricted to in-frame clones and leaves out a portion. Among over 2 million clones listed, roughly 94% were seen once. Sequences were obtained from naive CD4+ T cells sorted from blood. These receptors were collected from a man younger than 35 in good health. CDR3s include the opening cysteine and the closing phenylalanine or tryptophan. The D gene is left open where the match is weak.

d_gene	v_gene	j_gene	CDR3nt	CDR3aa
NA	TRBV7-9	TRBJ2-7	TGTGCCAGCAGCCTAGTCCGGGACACCTACGAGCAGTACTTC	CASSLVRDTYEQYF
NA	TRBV30	TRBJ1-3	TGTGCCTGGACACCCTCCTGGAGGGGCAGCTCTGGAAACACCATATATTTT	CAWTPSWRGSSGNTIYF
NA	TRBV10-3	TRBJ2-7	TGTGCCATCAGTGGGGACGGACTCTCCTACGAGCAGTACTTC	CAISGDGLSYEQYF
NA	TRBV27	TRBJ1-2	TGTGCCAGCAGATCCCACCCCGGGAGGGATAACTATGGCTACACCTTC	CASRSHPGRDNYGYTF
TRBD1	TRBV5-4	TRBJ2-5	TGTGCCAGCGCTGACAGGGGCTGGGAGACCCAGTACTTC	CASADRGWETQYF
NA	TRBV30	TRBJ2-7	TGTGCCTGCTTCTCGGGCTACGAGCAGTACTTC	CACFSGYEQYF
TRBD1	TRBV6-6	TRBJ2-7	TGTGCCAGCAGCGCCGGGACAGTCTCGATTTACGAGCAGTACTTC	CASSAGTVSIYEQYF
TRBD2	TRBV6-5	TRBJ2-1	TGTGCCAGCAGTTCACTGGCGGGGGGTAGGAATGAGCAGTTCTTC	CASSSLAGGRNEQFF
NA	TRBV6-6	TRBJ1-4	TGTGCCAGCCATGCGAGGGCTGCTGGTGAAAAACTGTTTTTT	CASHARAAGEKLFF
NA	TRBV18	TRBJ2-7	TGTGCCAGCTCACCTGGTAACAACCCCCACGAGCAGTACTTC	CASSPGNNPHEQYF